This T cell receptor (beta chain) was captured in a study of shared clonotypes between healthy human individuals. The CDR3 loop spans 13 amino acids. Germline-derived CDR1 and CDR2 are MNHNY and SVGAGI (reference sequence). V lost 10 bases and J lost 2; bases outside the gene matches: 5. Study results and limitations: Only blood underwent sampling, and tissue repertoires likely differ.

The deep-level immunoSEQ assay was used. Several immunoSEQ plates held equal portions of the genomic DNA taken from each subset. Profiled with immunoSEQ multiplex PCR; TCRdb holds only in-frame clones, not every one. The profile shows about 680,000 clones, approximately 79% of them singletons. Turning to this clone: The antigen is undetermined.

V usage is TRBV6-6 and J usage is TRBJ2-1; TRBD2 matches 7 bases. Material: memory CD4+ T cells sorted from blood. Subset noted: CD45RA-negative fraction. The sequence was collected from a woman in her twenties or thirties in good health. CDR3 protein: CATSSGTYNEQFF. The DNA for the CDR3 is TGTGCCACCTCTAGCGGAACCTACAATGAGCAGTTCTTC.